The present T cell receptor beta chain was sequenced within a study of T-cell memory formation after mild COVID-19. Study-wide points: Later expanders leaned toward CD4+, whereas clones contracting from day 15 to 85 were balanced CD4/CD8. Some clones that responded turned up in pre-infection memory, which suggests that cross-reactive memory joined in.

In this sample, this clonotype turned up once. Its cognate antigen is unknown. TCRdb reprocessed the 5' RACE reads with MiXCR, giving one entry per CDR3 protein. This table holds over 350,000 distinct CDR3 sequences, less than 25% found once. This CDR3 has 16 amino acids. CDR1 and CDR2 (germline): SGHAT, FQNNGV. Between the trimmed V and J ends, which lost 2 bases and 1 base, there was a span of 14 bases. This rearrangement joins TRBV11-2 to TRBJ1-1, with D tentatively TRBD1 (5 bases). Specimen: PBMCs or a T cell subset sorted from them (not recorded which). The sequence derives from an adult woman who had mild COVID-19 (a few samples of this study predate the infection). Cell type and time point are not known. In nucleotides, the CDR3 is TGTGCCAGCAGCTTATGGCAGGGCCTTGGGAACACTGAAGCTTTCTTT. This encodes CASSLWQGLGNTEAFF.